This is a list of T cell receptor beta chains from one sample in a study of T cells in Graves' hyperthyroidism and ophthalmopathy. MiXCR was run by TCRdb on the multiplex PCR reads, yielding one entry per CDR3 protein. The sample holds about 740,000 distinct CDR3 sequences; roughly 15% are singletons and the top ten take approximately 10%. Material for sequencing was blood. The receptors originated from a woman aged 18-30 years with Graves' hyperthyroidism. CDR3s include the opening cysteine and the closing phenylalanine or tryptophan. D genes are given only for firm matches. Where a row states a size, it is once, few, many or the class of an expanded clone; other rows omit it.

D gene	V gene	J gene	clone size	CDR3 DNA	CDR3 protein
NA	TRBV6-1	TRBJ2-2	many	TGTGCCAGCAGTTACGTTATTAGCGACCCATCGAACACCGGGGAGCTGTTTTTT	CASSYVISDPSNTGELFF
NA	TRBV5-1	TRBJ2-7	many	TGCGCCAGCAGCTTGGAAAGCGCAGGCGAGCAGTACTTC	CASSLESAGEQYF
NA	TRBV24-1	TRBJ2-1	many	TGTGCCACCAGTGACCCTATTCGACAGCGTCCATCCTACAATGAGCAGTTCTTC	CATSDPIRQRPSYNEQFF
NA	TRBV20-1	TRBJ2-7	many	TGCAGTGCTAGAGCGGTCCTTAGAGCATACGAGCAGTACTTC	CSARAVLRAYEQYF
NA	TRBV30	TRBJ2-1	many	TGTGCCTGGAGTGGGGCGGGATATGACAATGAGCAGTTCTTC	CAWSGAGYDNEQFF
TRBD1	TRBV12-3/TRBV12-4	TRBJ1-6	NA	TGTGCCAGCGGACAGGTGAATTCACCCCTCCACTTT	CASGQVNSPLHF
NA	TRBV9	TRBJ2-4	few	TGTGCCAGCAGCGCTCAAGCGGGAGCCAAAAACATTCAGTACTTC	CASSAQAGAKNIQYF
TRBD1	TRBV6-6	TRBJ1-2	many	TGTGCCAGCAGTTACCAGGGACAGCTCTATGGCTACACCTTC	CASSYQGQLYGYTF
NA	TRBV9	TRBJ1-2	few	TGTGCCAGCAGCGTAGGGGGGCGCGACTATGGCTACACCTTC	CASSVGGRDYGYTF
TRBD2	TRBV4-1	TRBJ2-3	NA	TGCACCAGCAACAGAGGAGGACTAGCGGGATTCACAGATACGCAGTATTTT	CTSNRGGLAGFTDTQYF
TRBD1	TRBV27	TRBJ2-2	NA	TGTGCCAGCAGTTTTGGTAGACAGGGGCTCACCGGGGAGCTGTTTTTT	CASSFGRQGLTGELFF
TRBD1	TRBV28	TRBJ2-7	many	TGTGCCAGCAGTTTCCCTCGGACAGGGTCGGGCGAGCAGTACTTC	CASSFPRTGSGEQYF
NA	TRBV20-1	TRBJ1-6	many	TGCAGTGCTAGAGTAGCACAGGGAAATTCACCCCTCCACTTT	CSARVAQGNSPLHF
NA	TRBV6-2/TRBV6-3	TRBJ2-5	NA	TGTGCCAGCAGAGTTACCAGCGGAACCTACCTAGAGACCCAGTACTTC	CASRVTSGTYLETQYF
NA	TRBV2	TRBJ2-4	NA	TGTGCCAGCTTGGGAGTAGCCAAAAACATTCAGTACTTC	CASLGVAKNIQYF
NA	TRBV27	TRBJ1-3	once	TGTGCCAGCAGTCCCCATGGACGGAGCTCTGGAAACACCATATATTTT	CASSPHGRSSGNTIYF
NA	TRBV20-1	TRBJ1-2	few	TGCAGTGCTAGAGTCACTCTAGCTAACTATGGCTACACCTTC	CSARVTLANYGYTF
NA	TRBV12-3/TRBV12-4	TRBJ1-5	NA	TGTGCCAGCAGAGCGACAACGGGGGGGGATCAGCCCCAGCATTTT	CASRATTGGDQPQHF
TRBD1	TRBV6-1	TRBJ2-1	many	TGTGCCACCTTAAGGGGTCGGACAGGGCGGGCTTGGTACAATGAGCAGTTCTTC	CATLRGRTGRAWYNEQFF
NA	TRBV30	TRBJ1-5	many	TGTGCCTGGAGCTTTCTAGGGAGCAATCAGCCCCAGCATTTT	CAWSFLGSNQPQHF
TRBD2	TRBV24-1	TRBJ2-1	NA	TGTGCCACCAGTGCCCGAGGGTCCGCTAGCGGGAGGATCAATGAGCAGTTCTTC	CATSARGSASGRINEQFF
TRBD1	TRBV20-1	TRBJ1-5	many	TGCAGTGCCCTGGACAGGGGAAATCAGCCCCAGCATTTT	CSALDRGNQPQHF
NA	TRBV20-1	TRBJ2-3	many	TGCAGTGCTAGCCCGCTCCAGGGTTACACAGATACGCAGTATTTT	CSASPLQGYTDTQYF
NA	TRBV6-2/TRBV6-3	TRBJ2-1	NA	TGTGCCAGCAGGTTATACAATGAGCAGTTCTTC	CASRLYNEQFF
NA	TRBV9	TRBJ2-7	many	TGTGCCAGCAGCGTTTCCGAATATTACGAGCAGTACTTC	CASSVSEYYEQYF
NA	TRBV3-1	TRBJ2-1	NA	TGTGCCAGCAGCCCAATCCCTGGAGAGGGCGGTGAGCAGTTCTTC	CASSPIPGEGGEQFF
NA	TRBV3-1	TRBJ2-5	many	TGTGCCAGCAGCCAAGATCAGCAGGCGGGAGAGACCCAGTACTTC	CASSQDQQAGETQYF
NA	TRBV7-9	TRBJ1-3	few	TGTGCCAGCGGCGCTACTGCCGGTCCTGGAAACACCATATATTTT	CASGATAGPGNTIYF
TRBD1	TRBV3-1	TRBJ1-6	NA	TGTGCCAGCAGCCAAGGTGACAGGGAAATTGCACCCCTCCACTTT	CASSQGDREIAPLHF
NA	TRBV5-8	TRBJ2-5	many	TGTGCCAGCAGCTCCAGGGGCGAGGGGTCAGAGACCCAGTACTTC	CASSSRGEGSETQYF
NA	TRBV28	TRBJ2-7	many	TGTGCCAGCAGGAGAACCCCAGGGAGCGAGCAGTACTTC	CASRRTPGSEQYF
NA	TRBV5-1	TRBJ2-5	NA	TGCGCCAGCAGCTTGGCGATAGGGGCAGCGTACCAAGAGACCCAGTACTTC	CASSLAIGAAYQETQYF
TRBD1	TRBV7-2	TRBJ1-5	many	TGTGCCAGCAGCGTCGAGTGGGGGACAGGCGTGGGTCAGCCCCAGCATTTT	CASSVEWGTGVGQPQHF
NA	TRBV29-1	TRBJ2-7	few	TGCAGCGTTGGATACAGTACCTACGAGCAGTACTTC	CSVGYSTYEQYF
NA	TRBV20-1	TRBJ1-6	many	TGCAGTGCTAGAAGCCAGGGAGACGGTTCACCCCTCCACTTT	CSARSQGDGSPLHF
NA	TRBV10-1	TRBJ2-1	NA	TGCGCCAGCAGTGACCTATCCGGGGGATCCTACAATGAGCAGTTCTTC	CASSDLSGGSYNEQFF
NA	TRBV30	TRBJ1-1	many	TGTGCCTGGAGTGAGGACAGCGGCACTGAAGCTTTCTTT	CAWSEDSGTEAFF
NA	TRBV9	TRBJ2-7	NA	TGTGCCAGCAGCGTAGGGCTACTTGGCATCGAGCAGTACTTC	CASSVGLLGIEQYF
TRBD2	TRBV13	TRBJ2-3	many	TGTGCCAGCGATAGACTAGCGGGAGCAGATACGCAGTATTTT	CASDRLAGADTQYF
NA	TRBV7-8	TRBJ2-3	NA	TGTGCCAGCAGCTTGGGCGTCATCGGGACGACTAGCACAGATACGCAGTATTTT	CASSLGVIGTTSTDTQYF
TRBD2	TRBV29-1	TRBJ2-5	NA	TGCAGCGGGGAGGGCAACCAAGAGACCCAGTACTTC	CSGEGNQETQYF
NA	TRBV30	TRBJ2-7	many	TGTGCCTGGAGTGGCCGGAGCCTTGGGTACGAGCAGTACTTC	CAWSGRSLGYEQYF
TRBD1	TRBV28	TRBJ1-4	many	TGTGCCAGCAGCCAGGGACAGACAACTAATGAAAAACTGTTTTTT	CASSQGQTTNEKLFF
NA	TRBV3-1	TRBJ2-1	few	TGTGCCAGCAGCCAAGATCTCCCAGGGAGTCGTTGGTCGCACAATGAGCAGTTCTTC	CASSQDLPGSRWSHNEQFF
NA	TRBV11-2	TRBJ1-1	many	TGTGCCAGCCTTGGAGGTTGGGGCACTGAAGCTTTCTTT	CASLGGWGTEAFF
NA	TRBV7-9	TRBJ2-1	few	TGTGCCAGCAGCTTACTCGTAGGGGTGCGGTATGAGCAGTTCTTC	CASSLLVGVRYEQFF
NA	TRBV6-4	TRBJ1-2	few	TGTGCCAGCAGTCGCGGACAGTTTGTCGTAGGTGGCTACACCTTC	CASSRGQFVVGGYTF
NA	TRBV5-1	TRBJ2-7	few	TGCGCCAGCAGCGCGCCCGGGGTATTAACCTACGAGCAGTACTTC	CASSAPGVLTYEQYF
NA	TRBV27	TRBJ2-7	many	TGTGCCAGCAGCCTCCGTGGTCTATGGCGGGACCCAATTACCCACTACGAGCAGTACTTC	CASSLRGLWRDPITHYEQYF
NA	TRBV27	TRBJ1-6	few	TGTGCCAGCACTAGATATACCCCGGGACCCCTCCACTTT	CASTRYTPGPLHF
TRBD2	TRBV7-9	TRBJ2-1	NA	TGTGCCAGCAGACGGGTTGGTGGACTAGTCGAAGAGCAGTTCTTC	CASRRVGGLVEEQFF
TRBD2	TRBV7-9	TRBJ2-3	many	TGTGCCAGCAGCTTAAGACGGTGGGGTAGCGGGAGTCATGTAGCAGATACGCAGTATTTT	CASSLRRWGSGSHVADTQYF
NA	TRBV5-1	TRBJ1-4	few	TGCGCCAGCAGCTTTGGTTTAACGGACAGTTTTTCTTCTTATGAAAAACTGTTTTTT	CASSFGLTDSFSSYEKLFF
NA	TRBV7-2	TRBJ2-5	NA	TGTGCCAGCAGCTCCATGCGACAGCAGCAAGAGACCCAGTACTTC	CASSSMRQQQETQYF
TRBD2	TRBV4-3	TRBJ2-7	NA	TGCGCCAGCAGCCAAGATCTATTGGCGGGAGGCTACGAGCAGTACTTC	CASSQDLLAGGYEQYF
NA	TRBV28	TRBJ2-3	many	TGTGCCAGTCACGACCCCGTTAAGGGGGACACAGATACGCAGTATTTT	CASHDPVKGDTDTQYF
NA	TRBV19	TRBJ1-2	NA	TGTGCCAGTATCCCTCCCGCCGGCTATGGCTACACCTTC	CASIPPAGYGYTF
NA	TRBV20-1	TRBJ2-5	many	TGCAGTGCTCTCCCCTGGCTAGCAGGGGAGACCCAGTACTTC	CSALPWLAGETQYF
NA	TRBV7-9	TRBJ2-5	many	TGTGCCAGCAGCTTTGGGGGAACAGGGACGGAGACCCAGTACTTC	CASSFGGTGTETQYF